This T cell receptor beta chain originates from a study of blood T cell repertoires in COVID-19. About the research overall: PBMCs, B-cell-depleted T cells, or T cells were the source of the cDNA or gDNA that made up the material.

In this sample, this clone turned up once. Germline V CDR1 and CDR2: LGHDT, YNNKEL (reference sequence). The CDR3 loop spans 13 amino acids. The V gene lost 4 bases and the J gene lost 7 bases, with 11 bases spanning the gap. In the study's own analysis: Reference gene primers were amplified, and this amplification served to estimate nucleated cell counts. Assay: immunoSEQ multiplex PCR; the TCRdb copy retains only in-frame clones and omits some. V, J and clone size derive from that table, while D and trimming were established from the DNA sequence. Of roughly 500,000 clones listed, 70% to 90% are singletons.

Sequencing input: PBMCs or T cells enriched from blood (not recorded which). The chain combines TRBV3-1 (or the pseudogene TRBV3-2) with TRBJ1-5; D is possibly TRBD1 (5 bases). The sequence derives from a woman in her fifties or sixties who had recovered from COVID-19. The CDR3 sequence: CASSRGVGQPQHF. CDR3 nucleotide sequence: TGTGCCAGCAGCCGGGGGGTGGGCCAGCCCCAGCATTTT.